The next 18 T cell receptor beta chains were all read from a single sample in a study of T cell repertoires in cytomegalovirus infection. Using its own MiXCR run on the reads, TCRdb lists one record per CDR3 protein. The sample lists approximately 1,000,000 distinct CDR3 sequences; roughly 31% were seen once. These receptors are not linked to any known antigen. Sequences were derived from cultured CD8+ T cells from PBMCs, sampled from culture after CMV antigen stimulation. The source of these receptors is a human donor in good health (CMV status not recorded). Some clones in this sample may be carry-over from other donors' samples.

This clonotype was picked up a small number of times. The chain has TRBV19 and TRBJ1-5; a possible D gene is TRBD1 (6 bases). There are 15 residues in the CDR3. Between the trimmed V and J ends, which lost 5 bases and 3 bases, there was a span of 14 bases. CDR1 is LNHDA and CDR2 is SQIVND in the germline V gene (reference sequence). For the CDR3, the DNA is TGTGCCAGTAGTCTCCGTCCAGGGGCCAATCAGCCCCAGCATTTT. Protein: CASSLRPGANQPQHF.

This clonotype was counted between two and nine times. This chain connects TRBV27 to TRBJ2-2; maybe TRBD1 (6 bases). The CDR3 has 15 amino acids. V was clipped by 6 bases and J by 6 bases, with 17 bases between them. Germline loops: CDR1 MNHEY, CDR2 SMNVEV (reference sequence). The DNA of the CDR3 is TGTGCCAGCAGCAAGACAGGTTTGGTCCCCGGGGAGCTGTTTTTT. Translated: CASSKTGLVPGELFF.

This clonotype appeared many times. The chain employs TRBV7-8 and TRBJ2-1; 13 bases fit TRBD2. The ends lost 6 bases at V and 0 bases at J; junction bases unmatched: 5. This CDR3 has 17 residues. Germline CDR1 SGHVS, CDR2 FQNEAQ. CDR3 sequence: CASREGLAGTSYNEQFF. The DNA for the CDR3 is TGTGCCAGCAGAGAGGGACTAGCGGGGACCTCCTACAATGAGCAGTTCTTC. The full variable domain, completed using reference TRBV7-8 and TRBJ2-1, is GAGVSQSPRYKVAKRGQDVALRCDPISGHVSLFWYQQALGQGPEFLTYFQNEAQLDKSGLPSDRFFAERPEGSVSTLKIQRTQQEDSAVYLCASREGLAGTSYNEQFFGPGTRLTVL.

This rearrangement joins TRBV4-1 to TRBJ1-2; 9 nucleotides align to TRBD1. The trim removed 0 bases at V and 4 bases at J, leaving 9 bases unmatched. The CDR3 covers 17 residues. The V gene's germline CDR1 is MGHRA and CDR2 YSYEKL. CDR3 bases: TGCGCCAGCAGCCAAGATCCGGGACGACAGGGGGGCTATGGCTACACCTTC. Amino acids: CASSQDPGRQGGYGYTF.

This rearrangement joins TRBV7-9 to TRBJ2-5; 11 positions agree with TRBD2. V shed 6 bases and J 1 base; nucleotides not matched to a gene: 7. CDR1 is SEHNR, CDR2 FQNEAQ, per germline (reference sequence). The CDR3 extends over 16 amino acids. CDR3 sequence reads: CASSPTSGGFQETQYF. The CDR3, as DNA: TGTGCCAGCAGTCCCACTAGCGGGGGCTTCCAAGAGACCCAGTACTTC.

V gene TRBV20-1 combines with J gene TRBJ1-2; D call uncertain. This CDR3 is built from 14 residues. V shed 6 bases and J shed 4 bases, with 18 bases lying between them. Germline CDR1 reads DFQATT; CDR2 reads SNEGSKA (reference sequence). The CDR3 loop reads CSAPLWAASYGYTF. The CDR3 DNA follows: TGCAGTGCCCCACTCTGGGCAGCGAGCTATGGCTACACCTTC.

V is TRBV7-9 and J is TRBJ2-2; D is unclear. The CDR3 consists of 14 residues. V was cut by 5 bases and J by 7 bases, with 14 bases left in between. CDR1 and CDR2 (germline): SEHNR, FQNEAQ (reference sequence). CDR3 sequence (DNA): TGTGCCAGCAGCGCGATATTGCTTGACGGGGAGCTGTTTTTT. Protein: CASSAILLDGELFF.

This clonotype was seen more than once but under ten times. The chain has TRBV29-1 and TRBJ2-3, with D perhaps being TRBD1 or TRBD2 (5 bases each). The CDR3 has 15 amino acids. The germline CDR1 and CDR2 sequences are SQVTM and ANQGSEA. Deletions cut 4 bases from V and 2 bases from J, with 16 bases between. The CDR3 sequence is CSVAQGEGNTDTQYF. For the CDR3, the DNA is TGCAGCGTTGCCCAGGGAGAGGGTAACACAGATACGCAGTATTTT.

This chain connects TRBV2 to TRBJ1-1, with unresolved D. The germline CDR1 and CDR2 sequences are SNHLY and FYNNEI. The CDR3 length is 11 residues. Here the CDR3 DNA reads TGTGCTAAGAAGGGAGTTGATGAAGCTTTCTTT. This translates into CAKKGVDEAFF.

This clonotype came up many times. V usage is TRBV7-9 and J usage is TRBJ1-1; TRBD1 matches 7 bases. Germline V gene sequence: CDR1 SEHNR, CDR2 FQNEAQ (reference sequence). Trimming at V came to 4 bases and at J to 0 bases, leaving 14 bases not matched to a gene. The CDR3 length is 18 residues. The CDR3 here is CASSSRQGNTRMNTEAFF. CDR3 nucleotides: TGTGCCAGCAGCTCCCGACAGGGTAATACACGTATGAACACTGAAGCTTTCTTT. Drawing the rest from reference TRBV7-9 and TRBJ1-1, the complete variable domain is DTGVSQNPRHKITKRGQNVTFRCDPISEHNRLYWYRQTLGQGPEFLTYFQNEAQLEKSRLLSDRFSAERPKGSFSTLEIQRTEQGDSAMYLCASSSRQGNTRMNTEAFFGQGTRLTVV.

The genes are TRBV6-2 or TRBV6-3 and TRBJ2-1, with D perhaps matching TRBD2 (7 bases). The CDR3 covers 15 residues. V dropped 2 bases and J dropped 6 bases, with 14 bases sitting between them. The germline gives CDR1 MNHEY, CDR2 SVGEGT. The CDR3 bases are TGTGCCAGCAGTTACGGCGGGGGCTACGGCAATGAGCAGTTCTTC. Translated, it gives CASSYGGGYGNEQFF.

In its sample, this clonotype was seen a few times. This CDR3 reads CASSQARVTGELFF. In DNA, the CDR3 is TGCGCCAGCAGCCAGGCCAGGGTCACCGGGGAGCTGTTTTTT. The J gene is TRBJ2-2, the V gene TRBV4-1; tentative D call: TRBD1 (5 bases). Germline CDR1 and CDR2: MGHRA and YSYEKL. With 3 bases removed from V and 4 bases from J, the gap between germline ends came to 9 bases. The CDR3 extends over 14 amino acids.

This clonotype has just a few counts. The chain recombines TRBV24-1 with TRBJ2-7; D is possibly TRBD1 or TRBD2 (5 bases each). The CDR3 totals 15 residues. Germline V gene sequence: CDR1 KGHDR, CDR2 SFDVKD. Trimming shortened V by 10 bases and J by 1 base, and 19 bases separated the two germline ends. The CDR3: CATPLRGLGSYEQYV. CDR3 DNA: TGTGCCACTCCCTTACGGGGCTTGGGTTCCTACGAGCAGTACGTC.

Of note for this clonotype: This may be a read error: a much more frequent sequence differs by one nucleotide. The chain is built from TRBV12-3 or TRBV12-4 and TRBJ2-5; D ambiguous. The V and J ends lost 2 bases and 5 bases respectively, with 12 bases between them. This CDR3 contains 14 residues. DNA of the CDR3: TGTGCCAGCAGTTTACCTGGGGATGAGGAGACCCAGTACTTC. As protein: CASSLPGDEETQYF.

The chain employs TRBV14 and TRBJ2-1, with D uncertain. The V and J ends lost 2 bases and 3 bases respectively, with 17 bases between them. Germline V gene data show CDR1 as SGHDN and CDR2 as FVKESK. This CDR3 contains 17 residues. The CDR3 DNA is TGTGCCAGCAGCCAACAGCAAGGGCCTTCACGCTACAATGAGCAGTTCTTC. Translated, it gives CASSQQQGPSRYNEQFF.

This clonotype was seen just once. The rearrangement uses TRBV12-3 or TRBV12-4 and TRBJ2-7; D remains ambiguous. V lost 1 base, J lost 2 bases, and 9 bases lay in between. The CDR3 sequence is 14 residues long. The CDR3 bases are TGTGCCAGCAGTTTAGACGCCGACGCCTACGAGCAGTACTTC. Translating it yields CASSLDADAYEQYF.

This chain links TRBV6-5 with TRBJ2-1; 12 bases fit TRBD2. Germline V gives CDR1 MNHEY, CDR2 SVGAGI. The CDR3 is 17 amino acids. Losses at the gene ends were 1 base for V and 7 bases for J; bases not matched to a gene: 8. CDR3 sequence: CASSYWASGGAGNEQFF. CDR3 DNA: TGTGCCAGCAGTTACTGGGCTAGCGGGGGGGCGGGTAATGAGCAGTTCTTC.

The gene calls are TRBV6-6 and TRBJ1-1; the D gene is possibly TRBD1 (5 bases). The CDR3 length is 13 residues. Trimming removed 11 bases at V and 4 bases at J, with 17 bases between. Germline V gives CDR1 MNHNY, CDR2 SVGAGI (reference sequence). This chain's CDR3 is CALTGVGVTEAFF. CDR3 DNA: TGTGCCCTCACCGGGGTGGGGGTCACTGAAGCTTTCTTT.